These 10 T cell receptor beta chains were all obtained from the same sample, sequenced in a study of early T cells in non-severe SARS-CoV-2 infection. One entry per CDR3 protein, called by TCRdb with MiXCR from the 5' RACE reads. The profile shows some 66,000 distinct CDR3 sequences, approximately 13% of them singletons. Material for sequencing was whole blood. These receptors came from an adult who was a healthcare worker with PCR-confirmed SARS-CoV-2 infection or an uninfected control (not recorded which).

The chain is built from TRBV7-2 and TRBJ2-3; 13 bases are a match to TRBD2. V lost 4 bases to trimming and J lost 0 bases; unmatched junction nucleotides: 7. CDR3 length equals 18 residues. Germline V lookup: CDR1 SGHTA, CDR2 FQGNSA. The chain's CDR3 is CASSSLQLAGGSTDTQYF. Written as DNA, the CDR3 is TGTGCCAGCAGCTCGCTACAACTAGCGGGGGGGAGCACAGATACGCAGTATTTT.

This clonotype was counted many times. V usage is TRBV29-1 and J usage is TRBJ2-7; D ambiguous. V shed 7 bases and J shed 1 base, with 11 bases lying between them. Germline V gene lookup returns CDR1 SQVTM and CDR2 ANQGSEA. CDR3 length equals 12 residues. The CDR3 DNA sequence: TGCAGCGGAGCGTACCAATCCTACGAGCAGTACTTC. Its protein is CSGAYQSYEQYF.

This clonotype occurred many times. The chain carries TRBV30 and TRBJ2-1; a weak D match, TRBD1 (6 bases). Germline V gives CDR1 GTSNPN, CDR2 SVGIG (reference sequence). This CDR3 has 14 residues. The V end lost 3 bases, the J end lost 9 bases, and 18 bases lay between the germline ends. The CDR3 coding sequence is TGTGCCTGGAGACCGGGACATTCCTTCGGTGAGCAGTTCTTC. Amino acid sequence: CAWRPGHSFGEQFF.

This clonotype occurred a few times. V is TRBV12-3 or TRBV12-4 and J is TRBJ1-5, with 7 bases that match TRBD1. The CDR3 contains 18 residues. Germline trimming cut 1 base from V and 1 base from J; bases unmatched to any gene: 10. The CDR3 DNA reads TGTGCCAGCAGTTTAGGACAGGGTGGGGCGGGCAGCAATCAGCCCCAGCATTTT. It translates to CASSLGQGGAGSNQPQHF.

This clonotype was observed many times. The CDR3 region has the DNA TGTGCCAGCAGCCATTTTGAGTCGGCAGGAAGCACCGGGGAGCTGTTTTTT. Translating gives CASSHFESAGSTGELFF. The rearrangement joins TRBV7-9 to TRBJ2-2; D not certain. V was clipped by 5 bases and J by 4 bases, with 20 bases between them. The CDR3 spans 17 residues. Germline CDR1 SEHNR, CDR2 FQNEAQ (reference sequence).

This clonotype was observed a few times. The chain carries TRBV7-3 and TRBJ1-1; 8 nucleotides align to TRBD1. The CDR3 is 14 amino acids. CDR1 and CDR2 from the germline V gene are SGHTA and FQGTGA. The V segment lost 5 bases and the J segment 4 bases; nucleotides outside the gene matches: 6. The CDR3 loop is CASSLAGTGTEAFF. CDR3 coding DNA: TGTGCCAGCAGCCTTGCGGGGACAGGCACTGAAGCTTTCTTT.

CDR3 DNA: TGTGCCAGCAGCGCGGGAGTGACAGGGAGATATGGCTACACCTTC. It specifies CASSAGVTGRYGYTF. This rearrangement joins TRBV5-4 to TRBJ1-2; TRBD1 matches 7 bases. Looked up from germline, CDR1 is SGHNT and CDR2 is YYREEE (reference sequence). The ends lost 4 bases at V and 5 bases at J; junction bases unmatched: 11. CDR3 length: 15 amino acids.

The chain carries TRBV7-2 and TRBJ2-1, with 8 bases fitting TRBD2. Germline V gene sequence: CDR1 SGHTA, CDR2 FQGNSA. V lost 5 bases, J lost 5 bases, and 8 bases stayed unmatched. The CDR3 is 15 residues long. CDR3 coding DNA: TGTGCCAGCAGCCAGGGGACTAGTAAGCACAATGAGCAGTTCTTC. Translated, it gives CASSQGTSKHNEQFF.

CDR3 bases: TGTGCCAGCAGTGAAAGTGAGGGGCCCCAGTATACGCAGTATTTT. Encoded protein: CASSESEGPQYTQYF. This chain links TRBV6-4 with TRBJ2-3; the D gene could be TRBD1 or TRBD2 (5 bases each). The CDR3 consists of 15 residues. V gave up 3 bases and J gave up 7 bases, with 17 bases separating them. The germline CDR1 and CDR2 sequences are MRHNA and SNTAGT.

This clonotype was counted at least ten times. The chain recombines TRBV7-6 with TRBJ1-4, with 7 bases that match TRBD1. V lost 5 bases and J lost 5; bases outside the gene matches: 5. Germline V gives CDR1 SGHVS, CDR2 FNYEAQ. The CDR3 spans 14 residues. The CDR3 coding sequence is TGTGCCAGCAGCAACGCAGGGGGAAATGAAAAACTGTTTTTT. Residues: CASSNAGGNEKLFF.